A selection of T cell receptor beta chains follows, all from one sample in a study of T cell repertoires in cytomegalovirus infection. TCRdb called the reads again in MiXCR, with one record for every CDR3 protein. Here the sample spans hundreds of thousands of distinct CDR3 sequences, 33% being singletons. These TCRs' antigens remain unknown. The specimen was cultured PBMCs, collected from culture after CMV antigen stimulation. The receptors were gathered from a human donor in good health (CMV status not recorded). Some clones in this sample may be carry-over from other donors' samples. CDR3s include the opening cysteine and the closing phenylalanine or tryptophan. The D gene is left open where the match is weak. Clone size, where shown, is once, few, many, or a class for clones that have expanded.

TRBV2	11	TRBD2	few	TRBJ2-3	TGTGCCAGCAGGAGGCTAGCGGGCGACCATTTT	CASRRLAGDHF
TRBV7-9	13	TRBD1	.	TRBJ1-2	TGTGCCAGCAGCCGTTCAGGGGGAAGCGGCTACACCTTC	CASSRSGGSGYTF
TRBV4-1	16	.	.	TRBJ2-5	TGCGCCAGCAGCCAAGGAATAGGGGCACTCCAAGAGACCCAGTACTTC	CASSQGIGALQETQYF
TRBV11-2	11	.	.	TRBJ2-7	TGTGCCAGCAGCTTACAGGACAGAGCCTACTTC	CASSLQDRAYF
TRBV27	15	.	.	TRBJ1-5	TGTGCCAGCAGTTTGACGGGGGCGCCGAGTCAGCCCCAGCATTTT	CASSLTGAPSQPQHF
TRBV6-6	15	.	.	TRBJ2-7	TGTGCCAGCAGCTATCTCCCCTTTGGTTATTCCGAGCAGTACTTC	CASSYLPFGYSEQYF
TRBV27	15	TRBD2	few	TRBJ2-5	TGTGCCAGCAGCCCGCTTGGGGGGGTTCAAGAGACCCAGTACTTC	CASSPLGGVQETQYF
TRBV7-9	15	.	few	TRBJ2-3	TGTGCCAGCACCGCCCCAGGCAGCGTCAGGGATACGCAGTATTTT	CASTAPGSVRDTQYF
TRBV12-3/TRBV12-4	14	TRBD2	.	TRBJ2-3	TGTGCCAGCGGGACTAGCGGGAACACAGATACGCAGTATTTT	CASGTSGNTDTQYF
TRBV7-2	14	.	many	TRBJ2-1	TGTGCCAGCAGCTTAGTAGTAGGCGTCTATGAGCAGTTCTTC	CASSLVVGVYEQFF
TRBV12-3/TRBV12-4	16	TRBD2	few	TRBJ2-1	TGTGCCAGCAGTTTAGCGGCTGGCGGGAGAGTCGGTGAGCAGTTCTTC	CASSLAAGGRVGEQFF
TRBV15	15	.	.	TRBJ2-4	TGTGCCACCAGCAGACGAGGGAGGGGGGAGATCGTTCAGTACTTC	CATSRRGRGEIVQYF
TRBV6-1	15	TRBD1	.	TRBJ1-1	TGTGCCAGCAGTAGGACAGGGGGCCCGGGTGTGGCAGCTTTCTTT	CASSRTGGPGVAAFF
TRBV6-1	17	TRBD2	few	TRBJ2-5	TGTGCCAGCAGTTCAATTAGCGGGAGGGCCGAGGGAGAGACCCAGTACTTC	CASSSISGRAEGETQYF
TRBV12-3/TRBV12-4	13	.	.	TRBJ1-6	TGTGCCAGCAGTACCAGGGGAGGCTCACCCCTCCACTTT	CASSTRGGSPLHF
TRBV7-9	16	.	.	TRBJ1-1	TGTGCCAGCAGCTCGCCCGGGGGGCTTGTTCAGACTGAAGCTTTCTTT	CASSSPGGLVQTEAFF
TRBV7-2	15	TRBD2	many	TRBJ2-1	TGTGCCAGCAGCTTCGGACTAGCGGGAAGCTCTGAGCAGTTCTTC	CASSFGLAGSSEQFF
TRBV28	15	TRBD2	.	TRBJ2-7	TGTGCCAGCAGCCCCGTTAGCGGGGGATCCTCCGAGCAGTACTTC	CASSPVSGGSSEQYF
TRBV29-1	14	.	few	TRBJ2-3	TGCAGCGTTGACGGCGCTACCGGGACAGATACGCAGTATTTT	CSVDGATGTDTQYF
TRBV29-1	13	TRBD2	once	TRBJ2-1	TGCAGCGTTAGAGTTCGTAGCGGGAATGAGCAGTTCTTC	CSVRVRSGNEQFF
TRBV7-2	14	TRBD2	.	TRBJ2-2	TGTGCCAGCAGCTTGCCTAGCGGGAGAGGGGAGCTGTTTTTT	CASSLPSGRGELFF
TRBV7-2	14	TRBD1	many	TRBJ2-5	TGTGCCAGCAGCTTTACGGGACAGGGGAAGACCCAGTACTTC	CASSFTGQGKTQYF
TRBV20-1	14	TRBD2	.	TRBJ2-1	TGCAGTGCTAGAGAGACTAGCGGGATTCATGAGCAGTTCTTC	CSARETSGIHEQFF
TRBV7-9	17	.	.	TRBJ2-2	TGTGCCAGCAGCTTAACCGCACGCGCTAGTTGGACCGGGGAGCTGTTTTTT	CASSLTARASWTGELFF
TRBV6-4	16	TRBD2	.	TRBJ2-1	TGTGCCAGCAGCGCGGGGACTAGCGGGAGGATCAATGAGCAGTTCTTC	CASSAGTSGRINEQFF
TRBV4-1	15	.	.	TRBJ2-4	TGCGCCAGCAGCCAAGTTAGGGAGGCGGTTGGCATTCAGTACTTC	CASSQVREAVGIQYF
TRBV2	14	.	few	TRBJ2-1	TGTGCCAGCAGTGAGTCTAGAGTCTACAATGAGCAGTTCTTC	CASSESRVYNEQFF
TRBV4-3	16	TRBD1	.	TRBJ1-2	TGCGCCAGCAGCCCAGGACAGGGCCGGGAAGCGGCTGGCTACACCTTC	CASSPGQGREAAGYTF
TRBV6-5	17	TRBD1	.	TRBJ2-2	TGTGCCAGCAGTTACTCGAGGGGGCAGATATTCACCGGGGAGCTGTTTTTT	CASSYSRGQIFTGELFF
TRBV28	14	TRBD1	few	TRBJ1-3	TGTGCCAGCTTAGGTGGGACAGCTGGAAACACCATATATTTT	CASLGGTAGNTIYF